This entry describes one T cell receptor (beta chain). The germline gives CDR1 LGHNA, CDR2 YSLEER. This CDR3 region has 15 residues. Trimming cost V 4 bases and J 1 base, with 13 bases left between them. The protocol was immunoSEQ multiplex PCR, while the TCRdb copy is restricted to in-frame clones and leaves out a portion. Of 150,000 to 200,000 clones in the sample, over 80% were seen once. These data come from a study of blood T cell repertoires in COVID-19. The sequenced material came from PBMCs or T cells enriched from blood (not recorded which). This TCR came from a man aged 70 or older who had been exposed to COVID-19. The rearrangement links TRBV4-3 to TRBJ1-1, with a tentative D call TRBD1 (6 bases). The CDR3 sequence: CASSRNGRGNTEAFF. In nucleotides, the CDR3 is TGCGCCAGCAGCCGGAACGGCAGGGGGAACACTGAAGCTTTCTTT.